This note documents a single T cell receptor beta chain sequence. Its cognate antigen is unknown. Clones were read by immunoSEQ multiplex PCR, and TCRdb kept only the in-frame ones, dropping some. The sample contains about 100,000 clones, over 75% of which appear only once. This entry is derived from a study of identifying expanded T cells in peripheral blood. Findings of the study overall: Roughly 2-week clone count variance significantly increased as total template count grew.

The germline V gene has CDR1 SEHNR and CDR2 FQNEAQ (reference sequence). Trimming cost V 1 base and J 3 bases, with 10 bases left between them. The CDR3 contains 14 residues. The sample taken for sequencing was blood. The sequence was obtained from a person aged 18 to 69 in good health. The rearrangement uses TRBV7-9 and TRBJ2-7, with a tentative D call TRBD1 (6 bases). The CDR3 loop is CASSLGTANYEQYF. The CDR3 region has the DNA TGTGCCAGCAGCTTAGGGACAGCTAACTACGAGCAGTACTTC.